One sample yielded the 22 T cell receptor beta chains listed below, sequenced in a study of T cells in tuberculosis. The data were produced by immunoSEQ multiplex PCR, yet TCRdb's version contains in-frame clones alone and is incomplete. The sample lists 40,000 to 50,000 clones; approximately 95% were seen once. Sequenced: PBMCs. The receptors derive from a donor aged 10 to 29 with latent tuberculosis or without tuberculosis infection.

This clone was seen a single time. In DNA form, the CDR3 reads TGTGCCAGCAGCAGGGGGACACAGAACACTGAAGCTTTCTTT. Amino acids: CASSRGTQNTEAFF. This sequence joins TRBV5-4 and TRBJ1-1; D is perhaps TRBD1 (6 bases). CDR1 SGHNT and CDR2 YYREEE come from the germline V gene (reference sequence). This CDR3 contains 14 residues. The V end was cut by 4 bases, the J end by 1 base, with 11 bases between. The entire variable domain, with the rest obtained from reference TRBV5-4 and TRBJ1-1, is as follows: ETGVTQSPTHLIKTRGQQVTLRCSSQSGHNTVSWYQQALGQGPQFIFQYYREEENGRGNFPPRFSGLQFPNYSSELNVNALELDDSALYLCASSRGTQNTEAFFGQGTRLTVV.

V usage is TRBV5-1 and J usage is TRBJ2-5; D unresolved. The CDR3 length is 13 residues. V was shortened by 1 base and J by 2 bases, with 6 bases between the two germline ends. Germline-derived CDR1 and CDR2 are SGHRS and YFSETQ. DNA of the CDR3: TGCGCCAGCAGCTTGTACAGACAAGAGACCCAGTACTTC. This encodes CASSLYRQETQYF. The whole variable domain, remainder taken from reference TRBV5-1 and TRBJ2-5, is KAGVTQTPRYLIKTRGQQVTLSCSPISGHRSVSWYQQTPGQGLQFLFEYFSETQRNKGNFPGRFSGRQFSNSRSEMNVSTLELGDSALYLCASSLYRQETQYFGPGTRLLVL.

This clone was seen a handful of times. The chain is built from TRBV27 and TRBJ1-5; D unresolved. In germline, CDR1 is MNHEY, CDR2 SMNVEV (reference sequence). V lost 5 bases and J lost 0, with 11 bases in between. The CDR3 contains 15 residues. The CDR3 sequence is CASSTYGVSNQPQHF. Written as DNA, the CDR3 is TGTGCCAGCAGTACCTACGGGGTTAGCAATCAGCCCCAGCATTTT.

V and J are TRBV5-5 and TRBJ2-3; D is possibly TRBD2 (5 bases). The V and J ends lost 6 bases and 0 bases respectively, with 14 bases between them. This CDR3 region has 15 residues. CDR1 is SGHKS, CDR2 YYEKEE, per germline (reference sequence). CDR3 nucleotide sequence: TGTGCCAGCACCCCCGGACTTCATAGCACAGATACGCAGTATTTT. Translating gives CASTPGLHSTDTQYF. Complete variable domain (other parts from reference TRBV5-5 and TRBJ2-3): DAGVTQSPTHLIKTRGQQVTLRCSPISGHKSVSWYQQVLGQGPQFIFQYYEKEERGRGNFPDRFSARQFPNYSSELNVNALLLGDSALYLCASTPGLHSTDTQYFGPGTRLTVL.

V is TRBV11-2 and J is TRBJ2-7, with TRBD1 as a possible D gene (6 bases). V lost 3 bases and J lost 5, with 8 bases in between. This CDR3 is 12 amino acids long. CDR1 is SGHAT, CDR2 FQNNGV, per germline. The CDR3 loop is CASSFTGNEQYF. The CDR3 coding sequence is TGTGCCAGCAGCTTTACAGGGAACGAGCAGTACTTC.

The chain recombines TRBV5-6 with TRBJ1-5, with 7 bases matching TRBD1. Germline lookup yields CDR1 SGHDT and CDR2 YYEEEE. After removal of 0 bases from V and 2 bases from J, the junction contained 5 bases not matched to a gene. This CDR3 region has 16 residues. The CDR3 nucleotides are TGTGCCAGCAGCTTGGCCAGGGGGAATGGCAATCAGCCCCAGCATTTT. This sequence encodes CASSLARGNGNQPQHF.

This chain links TRBV5-4 with TRBJ2-7, with 8 bases lining up with TRBD1. CDR3 length: 15 residues. V trimming: 1 base; J trimming: 6 bases; junction bases outside the gene matches: 9. Per germline, CDR1 SGHNT and CDR2 YYREEE (reference sequence). CDR3 sequence reads: CASSLLGQEISEQYF. CDR3 DNA: TGTGCCAGCAGCTTGTTGGGACAGGAGATTAGCGAGCAGTACTTC.

J is TRBJ1-3 and V is TRBV7-9, with 7 positions matching TRBD1. V dropped 5 bases and J dropped 6; count of bases not matched to a gene: 10. The CDR3 is 15 amino acids. Germline CDR1 is SEHNR and CDR2 is FQNEAQ (reference sequence). The CDR3 DNA reads as TGTGCCAGCAGCCAACCAGGGGGGCGGGTAAACACCATATATTTT. As protein: CASSQPGGRVNTIYF.

The CDR3 DNA reads TGTGCCAGCAGTCTTCGAGGGGGTGATGGTGAAGCTTTCTTT. This codes for CASSLRGGDGEAFF. The rearrangement joins TRBV28 to TRBJ1-1, with D possibly TRBD1 on 6 matching bases. The V end was cut by 5 bases, the J end by 7 bases, with 17 bases between. The CDR3 consists of 14 residues. Looked up from germline, CDR1 is MDHEN and CDR2 is SYDVKM.

This chain joins TRBV7-3 and TRBJ1-1; D possibly corresponds to TRBD1 (5 bases). V lost 6 bases and J 4 bases, leaving 15 bases between the germline ends. CDR1 and CDR2 from the germline V gene are SGHTA and FQGTGA. There are 14 residues in the CDR3. The CDR3 reads CASSPTGGGTEAFF. The CDR3 nucleotides are TGTGCCAGCAGTCCAACCGGCGGGGGCACTGAAGCTTTCTTT.

The chain links TRBV7-2 to TRBJ1-1; 9 nucleotides agree with TRBD1. The CDR3 is 18 amino acids. Per the germline V gene, CDR1 is SGHTA and CDR2 is FQGNSA. The V segment lost 1 base and the J segment 0 bases; nucleotides outside the gene matches: 9. The CDR3 DNA reads TGTGCCAGCAGCTTAGGAGGGACAGGGATTAACATGAACACTGAAGCTTTCTTT. It is translated as CASSLGGTGINMNTEAFF.

This rearrangement joins TRBV7-2 to TRBJ1-3; D possibly corresponds to TRBD1 (5 bases). Germline V gene data show CDR1 as SGHTA and CDR2 as FQGNSA. This CDR3 region has 15 residues. Trimming removed 5 bases from V and 0 bases from J, with 11 bases in between. Here the CDR3 DNA reads TGTGCCAGCAGCCAAGACAGATTCTCTGGAAACACCATATATTTT. Its protein product is CASSQDRFSGNTIYF.

This chain links TRBV28 with TRBJ1-2; D unresolved. Trimming removed 10 bases at V and 8 bases at J, with 8 bases between. In germline, CDR1 is MDHEN, CDR2 SYDVKM. This CDR3 is built from 9 residues. The CDR3 spells CAIGWGYTF. DNA of the CDR3: TGTGCCATCGGGTGGGGCTACACCTTC.

The V call is TRBV11-1, the J call TRBJ1-6; D gene uncertain. Germline V CDR1 and CDR2: SGHAT, FQDESV (reference sequence). This CDR3 comprises 17 residues. Trimming removed 5 bases from V and 1 base from J, with 15 bases in between. CDR3 protein: CASSQTPRESYNSPLHF. Here the CDR3 DNA reads TGTGCCAGCAGCCAAACCCCTAGGGAGTCCTATAATTCACCCCTCCACTTT.

V gene TRBV5-1 combines with J gene TRBJ1-3, with D possibly being TRBD1 (6 bases). Germline V gene lookup returns CDR1 SGHRS and CDR2 YFSETQ. The CDR3 is 15 amino acids. V lost 4 bases to trimming and J lost 4 bases, with 15 bases between them. The CDR3 region is CASSRGAEGGNTIYF. The CDR3 DNA reads TGCGCCAGCAGCCGGGGGGCTGAAGGAGGAAACACCATATATTTT.

This clone has a single count. The chain carries TRBV5-4 and TRBJ2-5, with a weak D call TRBD2 (6 bases). This CDR3 spans 12 amino acids. V was pared by 7 bases and J by 5 bases, with 12 bases between. The germline gives CDR1 SGHNT, CDR2 YYREEE (reference sequence). The CDR3 nucleotides read TGTGCCAGCCGTGGGCTAGCGGAGACCCAGTACTTC. The encoded protein is CASRGLAETQYF.

This chain connects TRBV19 to TRBJ1-1; D is undetermined. Germline values: CDR1 LNHDA, CDR2 SQIVND (reference sequence). V lost 3 bases to trimming and J lost 0 bases, with 5 bases between them. The CDR3 consists of 13 residues. The CDR3 protein is CASSMGMNTEAFF. The CDR3 region has the DNA TGTGCCAGTAGTATGGGCATGAACACTGAAGCTTTCTTT.

CDR3 sequence (DNA): TGTGCCTGGAGTGTACTCGGCGGGTCCTACGAGCAGTACTTC. Encoded protein: CAWSVLGGSYEQYF. The rearrangement uses TRBV30 and TRBJ2-7; D is possibly TRBD2 (5 bases). The V gene's germline CDR1 is GTSNPN and CDR2 SVGIG (reference sequence). The V and J ends lost 0 bases and 1 base respectively, with 10 bases between them. This CDR3 contains 14 residues.

As concerns this clone: The junction departs from germline at one end; a sequencing error may be responsible. V is TRBV28 and J is TRBJ2-1, with 9 bases aligning to TRBD1. The CDR3 runs to 15 residues. The V gene's germline CDR1 is MDHEN and CDR2 SYDVKM. CDR3 residues: CASSGTGGSDNEQFF. The CDR3 DNA sequence: TGTGCCAGCAGTGGAACAGGGGGCTCCGACAATGAGCAGTTCTTC.

V and J are TRBV29-1 and TRBJ1-4, with no clear D. This CDR3 has 14 residues. The V end lost 6 bases, the J end lost 4 bases, and 15 bases lay between the germline ends. Germline-derived CDR1 and CDR2 are SQVTM and ANQGSEA. The chain's CDR3 is CSVPSTGSNEKLFF. The CDR3 nucleotides read TGCAGCGTCCCTTCGACTGGAAGTAATGAAAAACTGTTTTTT.

V is TRBV28 and J is TRBJ2-3; 7 nucleotides line up with TRBD1. The V gene's germline CDR1 is MDHEN and CDR2 SYDVKM. The J segment lost 1 base and the V segment lost 5 bases, leaving 9 bases of the junction unmatched. The CDR3 spans 16 residues. The CDR3 DNA reads TGTGCCAGCAGTCCCCGGACAGGTCGGGGCACAGATACGCAGTATTTT. Encoded protein: CASSPRTGRGTDTQYF.

CDR3 nucleotide sequence: TGTGCCAGCAGCTTGGGGGGAGCCAAAAACATTCAGTACTTC. It is translated as CASSLGGAKNIQYF. This chain links TRBV13 with TRBJ2-4; D possibly corresponds to TRBD2 (6 bases). Germline CDR1 reads PRHDT; CDR2 reads FYEKMQ (reference sequence). Trimming removed 3 bases from V and 0 bases from J, with 6 bases in between. The CDR3 runs to 14 residues. Together with reference TRBV13 and TRBJ2-4, the CDR3 gives the full variable domain: AAGVIQSPRHLIKEKRETATLKCYPIPRHDTVYWYQQGPGQDPQFLISFYEKMQSDKGSIPDRFSAQQFSDYHSELNMSSLELGDSALYFCASSLGGAKNIQYFGAGTRLSVL.